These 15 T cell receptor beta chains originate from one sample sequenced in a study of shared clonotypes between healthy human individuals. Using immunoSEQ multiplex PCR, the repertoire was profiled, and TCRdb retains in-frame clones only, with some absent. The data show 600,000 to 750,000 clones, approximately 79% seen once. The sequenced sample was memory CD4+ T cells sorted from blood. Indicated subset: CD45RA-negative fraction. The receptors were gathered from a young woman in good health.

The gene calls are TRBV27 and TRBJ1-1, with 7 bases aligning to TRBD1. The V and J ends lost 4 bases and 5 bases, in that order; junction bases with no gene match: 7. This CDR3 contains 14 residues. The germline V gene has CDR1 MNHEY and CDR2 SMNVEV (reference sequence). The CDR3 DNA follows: TGTGCCAGCAGTTCAGCAGGGGGGGGGACTGAAGCTTTCTTT. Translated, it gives CASSSAGGGTEAFF.

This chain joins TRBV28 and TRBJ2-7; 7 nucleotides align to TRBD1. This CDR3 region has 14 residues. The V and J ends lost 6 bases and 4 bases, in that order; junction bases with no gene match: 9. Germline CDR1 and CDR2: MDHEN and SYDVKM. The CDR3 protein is CASSMTGILYEQYF. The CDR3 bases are TGTGCCAGCAGCATGACAGGGATCCTTTACGAGCAGTACTTC.

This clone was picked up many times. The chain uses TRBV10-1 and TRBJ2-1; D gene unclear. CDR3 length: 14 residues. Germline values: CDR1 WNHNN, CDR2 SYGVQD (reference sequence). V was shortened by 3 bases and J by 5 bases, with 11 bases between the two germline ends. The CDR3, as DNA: TGCGCCAGCAGTGATGTCCCCCCAGACAATGAGCAGTTCTTC. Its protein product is CASSDVPPDNEQFF.

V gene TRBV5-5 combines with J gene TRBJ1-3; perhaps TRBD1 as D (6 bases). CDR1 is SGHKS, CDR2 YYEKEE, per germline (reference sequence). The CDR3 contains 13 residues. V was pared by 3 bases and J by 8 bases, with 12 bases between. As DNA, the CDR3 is TGTGCCAGCAGCTCGGGGGCTGAGGACACCATATATTTT. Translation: CASSSGAEDTIYF.

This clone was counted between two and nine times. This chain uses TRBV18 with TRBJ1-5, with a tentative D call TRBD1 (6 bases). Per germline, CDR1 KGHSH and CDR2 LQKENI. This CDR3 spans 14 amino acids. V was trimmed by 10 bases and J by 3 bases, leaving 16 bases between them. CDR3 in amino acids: CATNQGSHNQPQHF. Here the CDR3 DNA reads TGTGCCACCAACCAGGGGTCCCACAATCAGCCCCAGCATTTT.

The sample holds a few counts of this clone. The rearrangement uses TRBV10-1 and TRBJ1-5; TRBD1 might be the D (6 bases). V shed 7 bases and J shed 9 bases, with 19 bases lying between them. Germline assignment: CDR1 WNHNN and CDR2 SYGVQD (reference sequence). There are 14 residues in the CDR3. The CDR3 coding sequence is TGCGCCAGCATAACAGGGTACGGGTACTGGCCCCAGCATTTT. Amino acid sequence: CASITGYGYWPQHF.

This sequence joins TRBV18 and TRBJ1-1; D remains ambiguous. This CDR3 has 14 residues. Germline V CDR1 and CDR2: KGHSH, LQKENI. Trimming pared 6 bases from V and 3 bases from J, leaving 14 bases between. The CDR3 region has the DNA TGTGCCAGCTCTTCAACCGGGCGAGACACTGAAGCTTTCTTT. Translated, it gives CASSSTGRDTEAFF.

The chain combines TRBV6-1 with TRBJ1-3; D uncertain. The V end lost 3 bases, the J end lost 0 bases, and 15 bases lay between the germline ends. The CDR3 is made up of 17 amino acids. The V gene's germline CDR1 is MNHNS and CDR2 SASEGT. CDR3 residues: CASSEVVAQSSGNTIYF. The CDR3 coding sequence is TGTGCCAGCAGTGAGGTGGTAGCACAGTCCTCTGGAAACACCATATATTTT.

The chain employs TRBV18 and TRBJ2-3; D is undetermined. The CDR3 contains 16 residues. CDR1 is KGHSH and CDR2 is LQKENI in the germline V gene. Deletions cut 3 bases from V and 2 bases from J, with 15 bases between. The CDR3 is CASSPTGQPHTDTQYF. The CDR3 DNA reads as TGTGCCAGCTCACCCACCGGCCAGCCGCACACAGATACGCAGTATTTT.

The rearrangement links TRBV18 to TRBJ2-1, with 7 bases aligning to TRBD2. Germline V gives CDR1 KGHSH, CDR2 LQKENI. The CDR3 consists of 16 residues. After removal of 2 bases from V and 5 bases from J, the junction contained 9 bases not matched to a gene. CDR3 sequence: CASSPTIGRQNNEQFF. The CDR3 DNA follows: TGTGCCAGCTCACCAACGATCGGGAGGCAAAACAATGAGCAGTTCTTC.

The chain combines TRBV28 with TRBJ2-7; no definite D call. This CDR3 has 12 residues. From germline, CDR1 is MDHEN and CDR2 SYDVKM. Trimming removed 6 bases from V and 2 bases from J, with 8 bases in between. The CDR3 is CASSLWTYEQYF. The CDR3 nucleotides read TGTGCCAGCAGCCTTTGGACCTACGAGCAGTACTTC. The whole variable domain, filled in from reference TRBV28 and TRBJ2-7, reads DVKVTQSSRYLVKRTGEKVFLECVQDMDHENMFWYRQDPGLGLRLIYFSYDVKMKEKGDIPEGYSVSREKKERFSLILESASTNQTSMYLCASSLWTYEQYFGPGTRLTVT.

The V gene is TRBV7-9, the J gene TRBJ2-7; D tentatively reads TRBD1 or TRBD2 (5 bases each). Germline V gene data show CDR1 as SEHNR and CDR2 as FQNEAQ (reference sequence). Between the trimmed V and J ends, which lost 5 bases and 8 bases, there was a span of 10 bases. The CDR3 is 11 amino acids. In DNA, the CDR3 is TGTGCCAGCAGCGTTAGGGACCAGCAGTACTTC. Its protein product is CASSVRDQQYF.

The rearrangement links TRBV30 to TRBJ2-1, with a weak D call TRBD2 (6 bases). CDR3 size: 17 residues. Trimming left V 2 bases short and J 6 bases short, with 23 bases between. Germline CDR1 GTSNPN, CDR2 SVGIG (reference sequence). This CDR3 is CAWSPPSFSGGSNEQFF. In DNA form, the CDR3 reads TGTGCCTGGAGTCCGCCATCATTTAGCGGTGGATCCAATGAGCAGTTCTTC. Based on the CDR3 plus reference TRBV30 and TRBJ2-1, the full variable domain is SQTIHQWPATLVQPVGSPLSLECTVEGTSNPNLYWYRQAAGRGLQLLFYSVGIGQISSEVPQNLSASRPQDRQFILSSKKLLLSDSGFYLCAWSPPSFSGGSNEQFFGPGTRLTVL.

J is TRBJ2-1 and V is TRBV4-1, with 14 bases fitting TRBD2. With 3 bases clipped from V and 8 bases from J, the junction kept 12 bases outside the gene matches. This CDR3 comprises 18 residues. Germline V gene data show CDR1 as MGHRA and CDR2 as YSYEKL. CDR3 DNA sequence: TGCGCCAGCAGCCAGGTACCGGGACTAGCGGGAGTACTATATGAGCAGTTCTTC. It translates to CASSQVPGLAGVLYEQFF.

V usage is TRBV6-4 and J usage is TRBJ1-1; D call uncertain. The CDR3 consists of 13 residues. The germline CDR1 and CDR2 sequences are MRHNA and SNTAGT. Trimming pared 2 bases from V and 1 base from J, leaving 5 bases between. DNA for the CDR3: TGTGCCAGCAGTGACACGGAGAACACTGAAGCTTTCTTT. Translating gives CASSDTENTEAFF.